The present entry profiles one T cell receptor (beta chain) with its context. Its target is not known. The source of the sample is a study of OX40 agonist ivuxolimab in advanced cancers. Across the whole study: Prior anti-PD-1, anti-PD-L1 or anti-CTLA-4 therapy was allowed; roughly 40% had some.

V shed 2 bases and J shed 6 bases, with 8 bases lying between them. The CDR3 runs to 13 residues. Germline assignment: CDR1 ENHRY and CDR2 SYGVKD. Systemic immunosuppression or autoimmune disease history was grounds to exclude patients. Assay: immunoSEQ multiplex PCR; the TCRdb copy retains only in-frame clones and omits some. The sample holds 50,000 to 75,000 clones, approximately 90% seen once. Regarding the study as a whole: Normalized expansion of T-cell clones was also low for some nonresponders.

The J gene is TRBJ2-1, the V gene TRBV10-3; D remains ambiguous. The source of this sequence is an adult with an advanced solid tumor such as melanoma, head and neck, liver or kidney cancer. Specimen: CD4+ or CD8+ T cells sorted from blood, collected in a trial of the OX40 agonist ivuxolimab. CDR3 amino acids: CAISEGSPNEQFF. In DNA, the CDR3 is TGTGCCATCAGTGAGGGTAGCCCCAATGAGCAGTTCTTC.